The rows below give T cell receptor beta chains drawn from one sample of a study of blood T cell repertoires in COVID-19. TCRdb's copy holds only in-frame clones and misses some; the assay was immunoSEQ multiplex PCR. The sample holds over 110,000 clones; about four fifths are singletons and the top ten take roughly 8.2%. Sequences were obtained from peripheral blood. The receptors here all came from a human donor in a cohort sampled during active COVID-19. Each CDR3 is given with its conserved first and last residue. The D gene is left open where the match is weak. Clone size, where shown, is once, few, many, or a class for clones that have expanded.

.,TRBV19,.,TRBJ1-1,TGTGCCAGTAGTATTCAGGGTATCACTGAAGCTTTCTTT,CASSIQGITEAFF
.,TRBV2,many,TRBJ2-6,TGTGCCAGCAGCCGGGACACATCCTCTGGGGCCAACGTCCTGACTTTC,CASSRDTSSGANVLTF
TRBD2,TRBV18,.,TRBJ2-3,TGTGCCAGCTCACCACCGACTAGCGGGAGAATAGATACGCAGTATTTT,CASSPPTSGRIDTQYF
.,TRBV29-1,.,TRBJ2-7,TGCAGCGTGACAGCAGGGGCCGGCGAGCAGTACTTC,CSVTAGAGEQYF
.,TRBV24-1,.,TRBJ2-5,TGTGCCACCAGTGATCCGGAGGGCCGAAGGCAAGAGACCCAGTACTTC,CATSDPEGRRQETQYF
.,TRBV28,.,TRBJ2-3,TGTGCCAGCAGACCGACAGAAACTCAAGCAGATACGCAGTATTTT,CASRPTETQADTQYF
TRBD2,TRBV28,.,TRBJ2-7,TGTGCCAGCAGTCCCCGCACGATAGCGGGAGGGCCCCGCGAGCAGTACTTC,CASSPRTIAGGPREQYF
TRBD1,TRBV11-3,.,TRBJ2-1,TGTGCCAGCAGCCGCACCGGGACAGGGGTCGATGAGCAGTTCTTC,CASSRTGTGVDEQFF
.,TRBV7-2,.,TRBJ1-6,TGTGCCAGCAGCTTCGGGGGGGCAGGTTTTCGGTCACCCCTCCACTTT,CASSFGGAGFRSPLHF
.,TRBV7-9,.,TRBJ2-1,TGTGCCAGCAGCTCAGACGGGTCCTACAATGAGCAGTTCTTC,CASSSDGSYNEQFF
.,TRBV3-1/TRBV3-2,.,TRBJ2-7,TGTGCCAGCAGCTCAACCTACGAGCAGTACTTC,CASSSTYEQYF
TRBD2,TRBV28,.,TRBJ2-2,TGTGCCAGCAGGACTCCGGGACTAGCGTCCACCGGGGAGCTGTTTTTT,CASRTPGLASTGELFF
TRBD1,TRBV5-6,.,TRBJ2-3,TGTGCCAGCAGCTTGGGACAGGGGGCGCAAGATACGCAGTATTTT,CASSLGQGAQDTQYF
.,TRBV28,.,TRBJ1-2,TGTGCCAGCAGTTCCAGGGGTGGCTACACCTTC,CASSSRGGYTF
TRBD2,TRBV18,.,TRBJ2-1,TGTGCCAGCTCACCACCGAAAGTTTGGCAGAGTCCCGGGACTAGCCCTAGCTCCTACAATGAGCAGTTCTTC,CASSPPKVWQSPGTSPSSYNEQFF
.,TRBV25-1,.,TRBJ1-4,TGTGCCAGCAGTGAGACAAAAGAGAATGAAAAACTGTTTTTT,CASSETKENEKLFF